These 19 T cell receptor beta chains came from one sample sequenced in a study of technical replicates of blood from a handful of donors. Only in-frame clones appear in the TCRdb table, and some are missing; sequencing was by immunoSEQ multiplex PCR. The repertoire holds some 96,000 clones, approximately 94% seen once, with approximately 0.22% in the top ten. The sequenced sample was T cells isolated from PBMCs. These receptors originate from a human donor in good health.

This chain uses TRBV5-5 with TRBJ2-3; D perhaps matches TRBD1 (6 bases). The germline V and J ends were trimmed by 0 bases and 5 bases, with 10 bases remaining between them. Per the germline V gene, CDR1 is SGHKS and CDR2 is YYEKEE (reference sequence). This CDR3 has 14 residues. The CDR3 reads CASSLAQQGDTQYF. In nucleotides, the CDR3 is TGTGCCAGCAGCTTGGCCCAACAGGGAGATACGCAGTATTTT.

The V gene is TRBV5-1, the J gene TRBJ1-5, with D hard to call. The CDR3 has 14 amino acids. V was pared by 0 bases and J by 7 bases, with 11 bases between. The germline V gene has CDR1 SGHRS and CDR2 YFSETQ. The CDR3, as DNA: TGCGCCAGCAGCTTGGGTGCCGGGAGCCAGCCCCAGCATTTT. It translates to CASSLGAGSQPQHF.

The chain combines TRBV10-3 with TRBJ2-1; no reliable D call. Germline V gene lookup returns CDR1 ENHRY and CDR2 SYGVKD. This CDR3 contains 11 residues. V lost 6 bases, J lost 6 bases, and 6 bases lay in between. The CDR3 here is CAISPSNEQFF. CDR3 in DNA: TGTGCCATCAGCCCCAGCAATGAGCAGTTCTTC.

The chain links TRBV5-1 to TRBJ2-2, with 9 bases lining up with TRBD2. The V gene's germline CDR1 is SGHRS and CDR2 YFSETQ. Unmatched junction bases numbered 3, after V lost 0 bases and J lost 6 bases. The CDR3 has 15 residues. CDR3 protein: CASSLVLAGSGELFF. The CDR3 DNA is TGCGCCAGCAGCTTGGTGCTAGCGGGGTCCGGGGAGCTGTTTTTT. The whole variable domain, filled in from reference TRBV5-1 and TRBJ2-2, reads KAGVTQTPRYLIKTRGQQVTLSCSPISGHRSVSWYQQTPGQGLQFLFEYFSETQRNKGNFPGRFSGRQFSNSRSEMNVSTLELGDSALYLCASSLVLAGSGELFFGEGSRLTVL.

The CDR3 region is CASSSDRGTGNTIYF. The CDR3 region has the DNA TGTGCCAGCAGTTCCGACAGGGGTACTGGAAACACCATATATTTT. The chain uses TRBV28 and TRBJ1-3; 8 nucleotides match TRBD1. CDR1 and CDR2 (germline): MDHEN, SYDVKM. The trim removed 4 bases at V and 2 bases at J, leaving 4 bases unmatched. This CDR3 comprises 15 residues. Full variable domain (rest looked up from reference TRBV28 and TRBJ1-3): DVKVTQSSRYLVKRTGEKVFLECVQDMDHENMFWYRQDPGLGLRLIYFSYDVKMKEKGDIPEGYSVSREKKERFSLILESASTNQTSMYLCASSSDRGTGNTIYFGEGSWLTVV.

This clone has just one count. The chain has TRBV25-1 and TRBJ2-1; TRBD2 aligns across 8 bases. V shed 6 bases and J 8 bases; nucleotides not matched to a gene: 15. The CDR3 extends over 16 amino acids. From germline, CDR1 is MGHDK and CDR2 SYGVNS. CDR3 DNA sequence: TGTGCCAGCAGGTCGGGAGGGGCTCTATGGTATGATGAGCAGTTCTTC. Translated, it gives CASRSGGALWYDEQFF.

The CDR3 loop reads CASTWRDRVGYTF. The CDR3 DNA sequence: TGTGCCAGCACTTGGAGGGACAGGGTCGGCTACACCTTC. V usage is TRBV28 and J usage is TRBJ1-2, with TRBD1 matching 9 bases. This CDR3 has 13 residues. Germline V lookup: CDR1 MDHEN, CDR2 SYDVKM. V trimming: 7 bases; J trimming: 8 bases; junction bases outside the gene matches: 8.

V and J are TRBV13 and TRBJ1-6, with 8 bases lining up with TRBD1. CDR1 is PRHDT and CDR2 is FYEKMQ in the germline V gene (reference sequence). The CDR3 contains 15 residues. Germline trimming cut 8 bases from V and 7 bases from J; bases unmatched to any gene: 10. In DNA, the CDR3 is TGTGCCAGCGGTTTAGACAGGGGTGGGAATTCACCCCTCCACTTT. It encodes CASGLDRGGNSPLHF. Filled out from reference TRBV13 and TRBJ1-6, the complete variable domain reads AAGVIQSPRHLIKEKRETATLKCYPIPRHDTVYWYQQGPGQDPQFLISFYEKMQSDKGSIPDRFSAQQFSDYHSELNMSSLELGDSALYFCASGLDRGGNSPLHFGNGTRLTVT.

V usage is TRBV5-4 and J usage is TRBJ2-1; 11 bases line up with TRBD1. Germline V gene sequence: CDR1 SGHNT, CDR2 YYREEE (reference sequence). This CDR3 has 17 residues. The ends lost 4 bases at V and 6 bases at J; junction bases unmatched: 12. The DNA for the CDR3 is TGTGCCAGCAGCAGCCCGGGACAGGGGGTTGTTGGCAATGAGCAGTTCTTC. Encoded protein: CASSSPGQGVVGNEQFF. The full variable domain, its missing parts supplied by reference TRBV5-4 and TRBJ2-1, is ETGVTQSPTHLIKTRGQQVTLRCSSQSGHNTVSWYQQALGQGPQFIFQYYREEENGRGNFPPRFSGLQFPNYSSELNVNALELDDSALYLCASSSPGQGVVGNEQFFGPGTRLTVL.

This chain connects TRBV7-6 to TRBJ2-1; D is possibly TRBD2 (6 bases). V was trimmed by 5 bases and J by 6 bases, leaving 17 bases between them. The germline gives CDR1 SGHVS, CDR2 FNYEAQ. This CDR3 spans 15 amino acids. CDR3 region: CASSVRDSYRNEQFF. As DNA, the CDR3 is TGTGCCAGCAGCGTCCGGGACTCTTACCGCAATGAGCAGTTCTTC.

CDR3 protein: CASSSGAWREDNEQFF. The CDR3 region has the DNA TGCGCCAGCAGTTCGGGTGCATGGCGGGAGGACAATGAGCAGTTCTTC. This rearrangement joins TRBV5-1 to TRBJ2-1, with TRBD2 matching 8 bases. V trimming: 5 bases; J trimming: 5 bases; junction bases outside the gene matches: 12. The CDR3 sequence is 16 residues long. Germline V gene data show CDR1 as SGHRS and CDR2 as YFSETQ. Together with reference TRBV5-1 and TRBJ2-1, the CDR3 gives the full variable domain: KAGVTQTPRYLIKTRGQQVTLSCSPISGHRSVSWYQQTPGQGLQFLFEYFSETQRNKGNFPGRFSGRQFSNSRSEMNVSTLELGDSALYLCASSSGAWREDNEQFFGPGTRLTVL.

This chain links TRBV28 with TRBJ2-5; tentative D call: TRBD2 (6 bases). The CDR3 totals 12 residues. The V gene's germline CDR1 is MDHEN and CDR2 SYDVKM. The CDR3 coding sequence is TGTGCTAGCCAAGCTGGAGCGGGGACCCAGTACTTC. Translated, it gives CASQAGAGTQYF.

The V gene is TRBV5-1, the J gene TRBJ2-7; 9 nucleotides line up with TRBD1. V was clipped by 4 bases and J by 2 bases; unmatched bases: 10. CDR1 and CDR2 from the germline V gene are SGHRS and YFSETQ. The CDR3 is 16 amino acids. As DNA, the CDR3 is TGCGCCAGCAGCCCGGCGGGGACAGGGAAGGCCTACGAGCAGTACTTC. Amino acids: CASSPAGTGKAYEQYF.

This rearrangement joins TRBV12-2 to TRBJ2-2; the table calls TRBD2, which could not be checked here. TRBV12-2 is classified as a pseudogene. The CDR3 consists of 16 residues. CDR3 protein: CASRLDSGANTGELFF. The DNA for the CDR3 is TGTGCAAGTCGCTTAGACAGCGGGGCGAACACCGGGGAGCTGTTTTTT.

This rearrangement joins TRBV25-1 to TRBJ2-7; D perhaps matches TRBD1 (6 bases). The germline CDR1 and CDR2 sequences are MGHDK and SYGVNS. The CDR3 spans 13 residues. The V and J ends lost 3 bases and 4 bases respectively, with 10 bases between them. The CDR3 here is CASSDQQGYEQYF. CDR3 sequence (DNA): TGTGCCAGCAGTGATCAACAGGGATACGAGCAGTACTTC.

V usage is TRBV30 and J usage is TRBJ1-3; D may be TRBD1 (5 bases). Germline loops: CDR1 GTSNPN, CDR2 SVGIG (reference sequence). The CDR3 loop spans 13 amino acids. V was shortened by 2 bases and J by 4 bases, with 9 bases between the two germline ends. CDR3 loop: CAWSPGVGNTIYF. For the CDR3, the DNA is TGTGCCTGGAGTCCGGGGGTGGGAAACACCATATATTTT. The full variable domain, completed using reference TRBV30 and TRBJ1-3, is SQTIHQWPATLVQPVGSPLSLECTVEGTSNPNLYWYRQAAGRGLQLLFYSVGIGQISSEVPQNLSASRPQDRQFILSSKKLLLSDSGFYLCAWSPGVGNTIYFGEGSWLTVV.

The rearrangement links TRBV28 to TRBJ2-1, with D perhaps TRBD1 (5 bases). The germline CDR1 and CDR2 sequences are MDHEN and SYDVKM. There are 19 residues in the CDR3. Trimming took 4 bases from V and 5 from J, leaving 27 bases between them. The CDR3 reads CASSSKGVWQNVSNNEQFF. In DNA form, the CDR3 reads TGTGCCAGCAGTTCCAAAGGGGTCTGGCAGAACGTGAGTAACAATGAGCAGTTCTTC.

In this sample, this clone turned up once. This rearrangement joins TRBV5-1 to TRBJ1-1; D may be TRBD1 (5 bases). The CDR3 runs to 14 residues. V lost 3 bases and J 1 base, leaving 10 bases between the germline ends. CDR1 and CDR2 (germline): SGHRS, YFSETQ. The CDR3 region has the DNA TGCGCCAGCAGCTACCAGGGAACGAACACTGAAGCTTTCTTT. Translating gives CASSYQGTNTEAFF.

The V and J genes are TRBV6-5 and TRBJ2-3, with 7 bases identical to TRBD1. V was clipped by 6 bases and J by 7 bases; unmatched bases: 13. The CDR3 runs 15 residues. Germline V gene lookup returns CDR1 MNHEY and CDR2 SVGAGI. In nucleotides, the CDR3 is TGTGCCAGCAGACTAGGGACAGCGGCAGGGCATACGCAGTATTTT. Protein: CASRLGTAAGHTQYF.